The 5 T cell receptor beta chains reported below all come from one sample, sequenced in a study of PD-1 blockade in classical Hodgkin lymphoma. Sequencing was performed with immunoSEQ multiplex PCR; in TCRdb, only in-frame clones are kept and a portion is missing. The sample holds approximately 35,000 clones, approximately 90% seen once. The time point is: newly diagnosed, previously untreated cHL patient sample. Thawed PBMCs underwent magnetic negative selection to yield purified CD4+ T cells. Material for sequencing was CD4+ T cells from blood. Receptors were obtained from a human donor with classical Hodgkin lymphoma.

The rearrangement links TRBV11-2 to TRBJ1-2; 8 bases map to TRBD1. Trimming took 5 bases from V and 5 from J; bases not matched to a gene: 7. The germline gives CDR1 SGHAT, CDR2 FQNNGV. The CDR3 runs to 14 residues. The CDR3 spells CASSPWTGRYGYTF. For the CDR3, the DNA is TGTGCCAGCAGCCCCTGGACAGGGCGGTATGGCTACACCTTC.

This chain uses TRBV5-8 with TRBJ2-1; no clear D. From germline, CDR1 is SGHTS and CDR2 YDEGEE. The CDR3 consists of 17 residues. V was trimmed by 0 bases and J by 0 bases, leaving 13 bases between them. CDR3 sequence: CASSLVRRMSSYNEQFF. The CDR3 nucleotides read TGTGCCAGCAGCTTGGTTAGAAGGATGAGCTCCTACAATGAGCAGTTCTTC. The entire variable domain, with the rest obtained from reference TRBV5-8 and TRBJ2-1, is as follows: EAGVTQSPTHLIKTRGQQATLRCSPISGHTSVYWYQQALGLGLQFLLWYDEGEERNRGNFPPRFSGRQFPNYSSELNVNALELEDSALYLCASSLVRRMSSYNEQFFGPGTRLTVL.

The chain joins TRBV6-1 to TRBJ2-3, with no clear D. The germline V gene has CDR1 MNHNS and CDR2 SASEGT. V lost 7 bases and J lost 0, with 11 bases in between. CDR3 length equals 14 residues. The CDR3 loop is CASNLTPSTDTQYF. The CDR3 DNA reads TGTGCCAGCAACCTGACACCTAGCACAGATACGCAGTATTTT.

This chain connects TRBV14 to TRBJ2-3; 8 nucleotides line up with TRBD2. This CDR3 is built from 15 residues. Losses at the gene ends were 6 bases for V and 9 bases for J; bases not matched to a gene: 14. CDR1 and CDR2 (germline): SGHDN, FVKESK. CDR3 loop: CASSRSGRAIGTQYF. CDR3 bases: TGTGCCAGCAGTCGGAGCGGGAGAGCGATCGGGACGCAGTATTTT.

This chain joins TRBV7-2 and TRBJ2-3; TRBD2 might be the D (5 bases). Germline V gene data show CDR1 as SGHTA and CDR2 as FQGNSA. V was shortened by 2 bases and J by 0 bases, with 12 bases between the two germline ends. The CDR3 is 16 amino acids. The CDR3 DNA is TGTGCCAGCAGCTTACGGGGTTCGTATAGCACAGATACGCAGTATTTT. Its protein product is CASSLRGSYSTDTQYF.